This T cell receptor (beta chain) was identified during a study of cytomegalovirus exposure and HLA in healthy donors. Study conclusions and caveats: HLA allele associations emerged for about 16,000 TCR beta sequences in a later analysis, at 0.05 false discovery rate. The authors later found most CMV-associated TCR beta chains appeared HLA-restricted. Of the V segments, some could not be distinguished, including TRBV6-2 and TRBV6-3, and were excluded.

A remark on this clone: Its antigen is still unknown.

Researchers ran the PCR with 60 Vbeta and 13 Jbeta primers. Authors' analysis steps: Counted up in a later analysis, unique TCR beta chains came to some 72 million, with around 12 million shared. TCRdb keeps only in-frame clones here, not all; method: immunoSEQ multiplex PCR. Clone size and the V and J calls come from that table; the DNA yielded D and trimming. The sample contains about 190,000 clones, over 80% of which appear only once. The CDR3 is 18 amino acids. With V trimmed by 1 base and J by 4 bases, 13 bases remained unmatched. Germline CDR1 LGHNA, CDR2 YNFKEQ. Material for sequencing was PBMCs. The clonotype was recovered from a woman aged 45-60 years in good health and CMV-seropositive. The rearrangement links TRBV4-2 to TRBJ2-1; 7 bases are shared with TRBD2. The CDR3 DNA is TGTGCCAGCAGCCAAGTCAAGGGCGGGGGTTATTTGTACAATGAGCAGTTCTTC. Translation gives CASSQVKGGGYLYNEQFF.